These 17 T cell receptor beta chains were all obtained from the same sample, sequenced in a study of CXCR3-negative and CXCR3-positive naive CD8 T cells. UMI-labeled 5' RACE yielded the TRB cDNA libraries. TCRdb re-called the 5' RACE reads and gives one entry per CDR3 protein, without DNA. Its table records about 28,000 distinct CDR3 sequences. Specimen: memory CD8+ T cells from blood. These receptors originate from a human donor in good health. Some clones in this sample may be carry-over from other donors' samples.

The CDR3 spells CASSQSRGTGGHEQFF. The chain carries TRBV4-3 and TRBJ2-1; TCRdb names TRBD1, which stays unverified in the absence of DNA. Germline assignment: CDR1 LGHNA and CDR2 YSLEER. This CDR3 is built from 16 residues.

Its frequency marks this clonotype as large (0.1 to 1%). The chain couples TRBV7-6 to TRBJ2-3; as DNA is missing, the TRBD1 call by TCRdb cannot be tested. Germline-derived CDR1 and CDR2 are SGHVS and FNYEAQ. The length of the CDR3 is 16 residues. The CDR3 reads CASSLARWGNTDTQYF.

This chain links TRBV6-2 or TRBV6-3 with TRBJ2-7; as DNA is missing, the TRBD2 call by TCRdb cannot be tested. The CDR3 covers 14 residues. The germline V gene has CDR1 MNHEY and CDR2 SVGEGT. CDR3 amino acids: CASNWAGLSYEQYF.

This rearrangement joins TRBV20-1 to TRBJ1-3; the D call from TCRdb, TRBD1, cannot be confirmed without DNA. This CDR3 has 15 amino acids. In germline, CDR1 is DFQATT, CDR2 SNEGSKA (reference sequence). CDR3 sequence: CSARDRDRDGNTIYF.

The chain links TRBV9 to TRBJ2-7; the TCRdb call, TRBD1, lacks DNA for checking. CDR1 and CDR2 (germline): SGDLS, YYNGEE. The CDR3 is made up of 14 amino acids. CDR3 protein: CANHAVLGGGEQYF. The full variable domain, in which reference TRBV9 and TRBJ2-7 provide the parts outside the CDR3, is DSGVTQTPKHLITATGQRVTLRCSPRSGDLSVYWYQQSLDQGLQFLIQYYNGEERAKGNILERFSAQQFPDLHSELNLSSLELGDSALYFCANHAVLGGGEQYFGPGTRLTVT.

V and J are TRBV4-3 and TRBJ2-1; TCRdb's D call of TRBD2 is untestable without DNA. Germline-derived CDR1 and CDR2 are LGHNA and YSLEER. The length of the CDR3 is 18 residues. The CDR3 protein is CASSQDWVEAGGYNEQFF.

This sequence joins TRBV4-3 and TRBJ1-2; absent DNA, TCRdb's TRBD1 call cannot be checked. The CDR3 sequence is 13 residues long. Germline loops: CDR1 LGHNA, CDR2 YSLEER. The CDR3 loop reads CASSQETGAGYTF.

The chain is built from TRBV7-9 and TRBJ1-2; TCRdb lists TRBD1, though no DNA is available to test this call. The CDR3 has 15 amino acids. The germline V gene has CDR1 SEHNR and CDR2 FQNEAQ (reference sequence). The CDR3 reads CASSFGTANNYGYTF. The full variable domain, its missing parts supplied by reference TRBV7-9 and TRBJ1-2, is DTGVSQNPRHKITKRGQNVTFRCDPISEHNRLYWYRQTLGQGPEFLTYFQNEAQLEKSRLLSDRFSAERPKGSFSTLEIQRTEQGDSAMYLCASSFGTANNYGYTFGSGTRLTVV.

The chain has TRBV6-5 and TRBJ2-7; TCRdb indicates TRBD1, and absent DNA this call remains unverified. In germline, CDR1 is MNHEY, CDR2 SVGAGI. The length of the CDR3 is 14 residues. CDR3 loop: CASSSRGASYEQYF.

The chain combines TRBV12-3 or TRBV12-4 with TRBJ1-5; there is no DNA to check the TCRdb D call of TRBD1. The CDR3 runs 15 residues. The CDR3 region is CASSFGGVGNQPQHF.

This chain connects TRBV20-1 to TRBJ2-1; without DNA, the TCRdb call of TRBD1 cannot be checked. This CDR3 is 11 amino acids long. Germline V gives CDR1 DFQATT, CDR2 SNEGSKA (reference sequence). CDR3 amino acids: CSAREEGEQFF.

This rearrangement joins TRBV29-1 to TRBJ2-2. CDR1 SQVTM and CDR2 ANQGSEA come from the germline V gene. The CDR3 is made up of 13 amino acids. CDR3 residues: CSVESFYTGELFF.

This rearrangement joins TRBV21-1 to TRBJ2-5; TCRdb proposes TRBD1, but this gene call is untestable without DNA. TRBV21-1 is a pseudogene segment. The CDR3 loop spans 15 amino acids. This CDR3 reads CASRGPPGPQETQYF.

This chain links TRBV30 with TRBJ2-2. Germline V CDR1 and CDR2: GTSNPN, SVGIG (reference sequence). CDR3 length: 12 residues. The CDR3 here is CAWTYNTGELFF. Full variable domain (remainder filled in from reference TRBV30 and TRBJ2-2): SQTIHQWPATLVQPVGSPLSLECTVEGTSNPNLYWYRQAAGRGLQLLFYSVGIGQISSEVPQNLSASRPQDRQFILSSKKLLLSDSGFYLCAWTYNTGELFFGEGSRLTVL.

The rearrangement joins TRBV10-3 to TRBJ2-3; the TCRdb call, TRBD1, lacks DNA for checking. The CDR3 spans 16 residues. Germline lookup yields CDR1 ENHRY and CDR2 SYGVKD. CDR3 residues: CAISGVGGGHTDTQYF.

The V call is TRBV29-1, the J call TRBJ2-1; TCRdb's D call, TRBD1, is unchecked because there is no DNA. This CDR3 region has 16 residues. CDR1 is SQVTM, CDR2 ANQGSEA, per germline. Here the CDR3 reads CSVEVAGPSSYNEQFF.

V gene TRBV18 combines with J gene TRBJ2-1. CDR1 is KGHSH, CDR2 LQKENI, per germline. The CDR3 length is 13 residues. CDR3 amino acids: CASSPPGDNEQFF.